The source of this TCR beta chain is a study of glioma-infiltrating T cells (dated by TCRdb to between 2015 and 2016). Describing the broader study: TCR alpha- and beta-chain repertoires were sequenced from glioma tissue, non-neoplastic brain tissue and matched peripheral blood mononuclear cells. Three low-grade glioma patients, about eight primary glioblastoma patients and three non-glioma patients contributing non-neoplastic brain tissue were included in the paired cohort. To measure how far tissue and blood T-cell populations diverged, each tissue-infiltrating repertoire was compared against the peripheral blood repertoire of the same patient.

Study-wide conclusions, independent of this receptor: Small numbers underpinned the group comparisons: roughly eight glioblastoma patients, three low-grade glioma patients and three non-neoplastic patients. Very few CDR3 sequences were found to be shared between tissue and blood, and this scarcity was attributed to high CDR3 diversity and limited sampling. In non-neoplastic patients, VJ-independent divergence between tissue and blood fell below expectation, whereas in all gliomas, and especially in low-grade gliomas, the divergence rose above expectation.

The iRepertoire nested amplicon-rescue multiplex PCR (arm-PCR) platform was used to amplify TCR alpha and beta CDR3 regions from RNA. One-step reverse transcription and amplification used about 95-400 ng of tissue mRNA or PBMC total RNA as input. After bead purification, a secondary multiplex PCR added Illumina adapters, and libraries were gel-purified between 200 and 400 bp. Demultiplexing relied on internal 6-nucleotide barcodes carried by the libraries. Sequencing of the libraries was done on an Illumina MiSeq using 2x220 or 2x250 nucleotide paired-end reads. The study's processing was this. Paired reads were merged with FLASH 1.2.11 and aligned to the GRCh37 human genome with BWA-MEM before extracting TRA and TRB reads. An IMGT-derived reference of cassette sequences and CDR3 motifs, with pseudogenes included, was used for V and J assignment. Reads were translated in three frames, and productive CDR3s were defined as those with a C...FGXG motif and no stop codons. Unique combinations of V-J cassette pair and CDR3 amino acid sequence were defined as clonotypes. Reads were filtered by Hamming distance, with the threshold set by the sequence error rate of each sample in mapped regions. TCRdb ran its own pipeline on the public reads, namely fastp trimming at Q25 and MiXCR clone calling, and kept in-frame beta chains. Every CDR3 protein is listed once, alongside the most common genes and DNA of its rows. TCRdb's processing, not the authors', yielded these V and J calls. Within this sample are around 90,000 distinct CDR3 sequences, with roughly 40% of them counted one time only. Roughly two fifths of the sample is taken by the ten largest.

According to the germline V gene (reference sequence), CDR1 reads SSHAT and CDR2 reads FNYEAQ. From its cysteine to its phenylalanine, the CDR3 spans 15 amino acids. The retained sequence is limited to the CDR3, 45 bases, with the frame set at the first base. This clonotype was detected once. Which antigen it targets is not known. A much larger clone differs from this one at a single base, so this may be a read error. The sequence joins TRBV7-7 to TRBJ2-6, with the D segment identity uncertain. The sequence derives from a human donor with low-grade glioma or glioblastoma, undergoing nonglioma brain surgery, or in good health (not recorded which). Source material: glioma tissue, nonneoplastic brain tissue, or PBMCs (not recorded which). The CDR3 reads as follows: CAGSLYPSGANVLTF. The nucleotide sequence reads as follows: TGTGCCGGCAGCTTATACCCCTCTGGGGCCAACGTCCTGACTTTC.